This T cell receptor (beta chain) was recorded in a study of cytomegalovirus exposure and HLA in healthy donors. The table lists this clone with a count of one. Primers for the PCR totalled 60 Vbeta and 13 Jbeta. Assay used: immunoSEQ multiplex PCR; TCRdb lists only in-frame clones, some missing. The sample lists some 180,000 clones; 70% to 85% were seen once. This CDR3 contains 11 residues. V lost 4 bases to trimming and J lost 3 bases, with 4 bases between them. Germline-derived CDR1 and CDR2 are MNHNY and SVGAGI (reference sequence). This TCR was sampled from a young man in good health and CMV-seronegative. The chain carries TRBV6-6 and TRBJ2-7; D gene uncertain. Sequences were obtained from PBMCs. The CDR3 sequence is CASSFHYEQYF. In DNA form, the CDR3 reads TGTGCCAGCAGTTTCCACTACGAGCAGTACTTC.